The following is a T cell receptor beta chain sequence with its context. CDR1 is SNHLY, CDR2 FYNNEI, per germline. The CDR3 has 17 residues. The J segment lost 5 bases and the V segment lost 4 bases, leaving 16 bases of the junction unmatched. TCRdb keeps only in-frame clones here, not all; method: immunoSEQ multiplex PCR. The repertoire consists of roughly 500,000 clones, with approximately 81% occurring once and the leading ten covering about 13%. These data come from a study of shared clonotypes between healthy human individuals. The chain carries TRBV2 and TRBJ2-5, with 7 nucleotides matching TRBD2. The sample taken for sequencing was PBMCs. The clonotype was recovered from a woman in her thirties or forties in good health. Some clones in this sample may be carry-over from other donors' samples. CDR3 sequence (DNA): TGTGCCAGCAGTGTTTCCGCTCCGGGACTACGAAGGGAGACCCAGTACTTC. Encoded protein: CASSVSAPGLRRETQYF.